The entry below gives a single TCR beta chain sequence along with its context. What it binds is not known. Via MiXCR, TCRdb re-called the reads, giving one row per CDR3 protein. The table has 60,000 to 70,000 distinct CDR3 sequences, nearly 65% seen once. The data are from a study of type 1 regulatory T cells. The overall study: An in vitro protocol generated T-allo10, a Tr1-enriched, alloantigen-specific CD4 T cell product.

The V end was cut by 5 bases, the J end by 0 bases, with 15 bases between. CDR3 size: 16 residues. Looked up from germline, CDR1 is SGHRS and CDR2 is YFSETQ. The chain has TRBV5-1 and TRBJ2-1; D is undetermined. The sample was cultured T cells, either the whole culture or a sorted T cell fraction (not recorded which). The subset: Tr1-enriched cell product generated in vitro against host alloantigens. This TCR derives from a human donor in good health. The CDR3 here is CASRSLGTRSYNEQFF. CDR3 coding DNA: TGCGCCAGCAGAAGTTTGGGAACCCGCTCCTACAATGAGCAGTTCTTC.